This TCR beta chain was sequenced during a study of shared clonotypes between healthy human individuals. Study results and limitations: Generation of non-shared clonotypes was less probable than generation of clonotypes shared by all four donors. Memory subsets had estimated richness that was generally smaller than that of naive subsets.

The CDR3 is 14 residues long. Germline V lookup: CDR1 MNHEY, CDR2 SMNVEV (reference sequence). With 5 bases clipped from V and 4 bases from J, the junction kept 7 bases outside the gene matches. TCRdb's copy holds only in-frame clones and misses some; the assay was immunoSEQ multiplex PCR. The sample has about 2.1 million clones; just over 90% are singletons. Comment on this clone: The target antigen is unknown.

Only CD45RO-negative cells positively selected for CCR7 counted as naive CD8 cells, so terminally differentiated effector memory CD45RA+ cells were excluded. Sequenced input: naive CD8+ T cells from PBMCs. The TCR sequence derives from a man younger than 35 in good health. Some clones in this sample may be carry-over from other donors' samples. The chain links TRBV27 to TRBJ1-1; 7 bases map to TRBD1. The DNA of the CDR3 is TGTGCCAGCAGTATCCTACAGGGGAGCACTGAAGCTTTCTTT. This gives the protein CASSILQGSTEAFF.